This TCR beta chain comes out of a study of human thymus T cells. V was cut by 4 bases and J by 0 bases, with 19 bases left in between. Germline CDR1 reads MNHEY; CDR2 reads SMNVEV (reference sequence). The CDR3 extends over 19 amino acids. The method was immunoSEQ multiplex PCR; TCRdb's version includes in-frame clones alone and lacks a portion of them. The data show some 120,000 clones, around 94% seen once. Of note for this clone: The antigen is not known.

Corrective cardiac surgery supplied the resected thymus tissue. Study-level results: Apparent skewing of V and J gene usage characterized both thymic and blood repertoires.

This receptor was obtained from a boy in the first two years of life with a congenital heart defect but otherwise immunologically healthy. Sequenced: thymus tissue. This chain joins TRBV27 and TRBJ1-6; D ambiguous. CDR3 DNA: TGTGCCAGCAGTTCACGGGCCCCCCCGCCTAGCTCCTATAATTCACCCCTCCACTTT. It yields the protein CASSSRAPPPSSYNSPLHF.